This paragraph reports one T cell receptor beta chain. Its antigen remains undetermined. It has no much larger one-base neighbor in the sample; base qualities were not kept. V sheds 5 bases and J sheds 5 bases, leaving 18 bases between their ends. The CDR3 has 14 amino acids, counting the end cysteine and phenylalanine. Only the CDR3 DNA is retained, 42 bases long and in frame from the first base. CDR1 and CDR2 are drawn from the germline V gene: SQVTM, ANQGSEA. The data derive from a study of T cells in Graves' hyperthyroidism and ophthalmopathy (dated by TCRdb to the late 2010s). Regarding the complete study: Peripheral blood was collected at initial diagnosis, before any treatment. Whether ophthalmopathy could be predicted prospectively was tested in an independent validation cohort made up of roughly 19 hyperthyroidism patients plus 17 patients who later progressed to ophthalmopathy. After blood sampling, hyperthyroidism patients were treated with methimazole at a starting dose of 30 mg daily, and ophthalmopathy patients were treated with high-dose intravenous methylprednisolone. The paper describes TCR Vbeta CDR3 sequencing of 120 to 150 peripheral blood samples, made up of fewer than 50 ophthalmopathy patients, over 70 hyperthyroidism patients and roughly 17 progressor patients. In six Graves' hyperthyroidism patients, the study also compared T-cell repertoires from thyroid tissue with T-cell repertoires from blood. The 90 to 100 discovery patients were randomly split 7:3 into training and test sets. To identify distinguishing TCR V-J signatures, a discovery cohort of 100 patients was used, comprising 40 to 45 with Graves' ophthalmopathy and some 60 with stable Graves' hyperthyroidism. Points the paper makes about the study in general: Ophthalmopathy was separated from stable hyperthyroidism by a 13 V-J signature model, with about 86% sensitivity and approximately 81% specificity obtained in cross-validation and 80%/75% obtained in testing. Most expanded thyroid clonotypes (frequency above 0.001) were also detected in blood, suggesting blood repertoires may reflect thyroid immune responses. In validation, progression to ophthalmopathy was predicted by the model with 55% to 71% sensitivity and just over 72% specificity, a median of around 5.9 months before onset. Sample size was not statistically predetermined, and investigators were not blinded to group allocation.

Hyperthyroidism patients were newly diagnosed, had a disease duration of under 2 months, and were aged 18 to 65 years. Patients with uncontrolled infections, other autoimmune diseases, pregnancy or lactation were excluded. Diagnoses were based on clinical symptoms, serum thyroxine and TRAb, thyroid ultrasound and orbital computed tomography. Blood from progressor patients was collected at the time of first diagnosis with hyperthyroidism, before any ophthalmopathy symptoms had appeared. PBMCs were isolated from 10 ml of fresh peripheral blood by Ficoll-Paque density gradient centrifugation. Progressor patients were defined as those initially diagnosed with Graves' hyperthyroidism in whom ophthalmopathy developed during follow-up. Total RNA was extracted using Trizol reagent, and RNA quality was assessed on an Agilent 2100 Bioanalyzer. The TCR beta CDR3 regions were amplified from RNA transcripts. The first round of RT-PCR for the TCR CDR3 was performed with the HTBI primer set and the Qiagen OneStep RT-PCR kit. A second multiplex PCR round built the libraries, followed by size selection and purification. Paired-end sequencing of the libraries was performed with 100 bp reads on an Illumina HiSeq2000. On the study's bioinformatics: SOAPnuke was used to process the raw data, with reads discarded if the reads contained adapters or uncalled bases, had a mean Phred below 15, or lacked an exact constant-primer or identifier match. COPE v1.2.5 was used to merge high-quality paired reads, and clonotypes were defined as unique nucleotide sequences. MiTCR v1.1 was used to align clonotypes to the IMGT TRBV, TRBD and TRBJ reference segments. Only V-J combinations with frequency above 0.0001, covering roughly 99% of repertoires, were analysed. A TCS score was defined as the ratio of F50 (clonal expansion) to E x V (chaos), with BLOSUM62-based TCRdist applied between CDR3 peptides within each V-J. Welch's t-statistics and random forest reduced roughly 530 V-J features to 13, which were used in a naive Bayes classifier (R e1071). In-frame beta chains were kept once TCRdb had trimmed the public reads at Q25 with fastp and called clones with MiXCR. A single entry per CDR3 protein holds the most common genes and DNA from its merged rows. Clone size and V and J calls follow TCRdb, not the original study. The sample table shows 300,000 to 450,000 distinct CDR3 sequences, and 15% to 17% are seen once. The ten most abundant clones make up about a quarter of the sample.

Recombination connected TRBV29-1 to TRBJ2-5, with TRBD1 perhaps the D gene, on 6 matching bases. Sequencing used blood. The receptor was derived from a woman aged 18-29 years with Graves' hyperthyroidism that later progressed to Graves' ophthalmopathy. The nucleotide sequence is TGCAGCGTTTTCCTCGGGACACTTCCGGAGACCCAGTACTTC. It encodes CSVFLGTLPETQYF.